A selection of T cell receptor beta chains follows, all from one sample in a study of T-cell memory formation after mild COVID-19. A single record per CDR3 protein comes from TCRdb applying MiXCR to the 5' RACE reads. The sample includes around 320,000 distinct CDR3 sequences, roughly a fifth of them seen just once. The specimen was PBMCs or a T cell subset sorted from them (not recorded which). All receptors come from a man younger than 30 who had mild COVID-19 (a few samples of this study predate the infection). Cell type and time point are not known. The conserved cysteine and the conserved F or W are not part of the CDR3 here. A D gene is named only where the DNA matches it firmly.

>.|11|TRBV5-1|TRBJ2-3
ASSLRFADTQY
>.|11|TRBV10-1|TRBJ2-7
ASTGYNSYEQY
>.|13|TRBV6-2/TRBV6-3|TRBJ1-5
ASSRQDDSNQPQH
>.|13|TRBV25-1|TRBJ1-1
ASSEGAGRGTEAF
>TRBD1|14|TRBV7-2|TRBJ2-5
ASSQSMGQPPETQY
>.|12|TRBV12-3/TRBV12-4|TRBJ2-5
ASSSQNSQETQY
>.|12|TRBV11-3|TRBJ2-1
ASSLGGTNNEQF
>TRBD2|13|TRBV27|TRBJ2-3
ASNRLAGDGDTQY
>TRBD2|14|TRBV27|TRBJ2-1
ASSPTSTSGANEQF
>.|11|TRBV9|TRBJ2-3
ASSRERTDTQY
>.|11|TRBV6-2/TRBV6-3|TRBJ1-2
ASGTGGAYGYT
>.|11|TRBV5-8|TRBJ1-1
ASSFPYSTEAF
>TRBD1|11|TRBV15|TRBJ1-1
ATSLQGATEAF
>TRBD1|12|TRBV28|TRBJ1-6
ASSSGTGGPPLH
>TRBD1|14|TRBV15|TRBJ2-5
ATSRDKGTGFFSQY
>TRBD1|14|TRBV12-3/TRBV12-4|TRBJ2-7
ASSFLPGQGSYEQY
>TRBD1|11|TRBV6-1|TRBJ2-1
ASSEVAGGEQF
>.|13|TRBV12-3/TRBV12-4|TRBJ1-4
ASTVKRATNEKLF
>TRBD1|13|TRBV12-3/TRBV12-4|TRBJ1-5
ASSPSRGQLSPQH
>.|13|TRBV2|TRBJ1-5
ASSEFGRDNQPQH
>.|11|TRBV7-2|TRBJ1-5
ASSAGPNQPQH
>.|11|TRBV20-1|TRBJ2-1
SARGRLYNEQF
>.|14|TRBV4-1|TRBJ2-6
ASSQPRQSGANVLT
>TRBD1|12|TRBV5-1|TRBJ1-5
ASSGQGNNQPQH
>.|15|TRBV7-6|TRBJ2-3
ASSLGTSGSPADTQY
>.|13|TRBV5-1|TRBJ1-1
ASSLVSPGDTEAF
>.|13|TRBV27|TRBJ1-5
ASRVRGGVRQPQH
>TRBD2|14|TRBV5-1|TRBJ2-5
ASSRTSGPPGETQY
>.|12|TRBV5-1|TRBJ2-7
ASSPHSSSYEQY
>.|10|TRBV20-1|TRBJ2-1
SARGEGDEQF
>.|14|TRBV7-6|TRBJ2-2
ASSFWGRGNTGELF
>TRBD1|12|TRBV12-3/TRBV12-4|TRBJ1-5
ASSSQGARQPQH